These T cell receptor beta chains were read from a single sample in a study of T cell responses to AZD1222 COVID-19 vaccine. TCRdb keeps only in-frame clones here, not all; method: immunoSEQ multiplex PCR. The table has tens of thousands of clones, nearly 90% seen once. The sequenced sample was peripheral blood, obtained 28 days after the second AZD1222 dose. These receptors were collected from an adult who received the AZD1222 COVID-19 vaccine. Each CDR3 is given with its conserved first and last residue. The D gene is left open where the match is weak. Size values are once, few and many counts, or a class for expanded clones, and some rows have none.

V gene,clone size,J gene,D gene,CDR3 protein,CDR3 DNA
TRBV18,once,TRBJ1-4,TRBD1,CASSSATTGVGEKLFF,TGTGCCAGCTCATCGGCTACGACAGGGGTCGGCGAAAAACTGTTTTTT
TRBV7-9,-,TRBJ1-1,-,CASNSRGDEAFF,TGTGCCAGCAACTCCCGGGGGGATGAAGCTTTCTTT
TRBV27,-,TRBJ2-3,-,CASSLQSTDTQYF,TGTGCCAGCAGTTTACAAAGCACAGATACGCAGTATTTT
TRBV5-4,-,TRBJ1-3,-,CASSSGLGNTIYF,TGTGCCAGCAGCTCGGGGCTAGGAAACACCATATATTTT
TRBV24-1,-,TRBJ2-1,TRBD2,CATSGLAGGSSYNEQFF,TGTGCCACTTCCGGACTAGCGGGAGGTTCCTCCTACAATGAGCAGTTCTTC
TRBV5-1,-,TRBJ1-1,-,CASSLGQTNTEAFF,TGCGCCAGCAGCTTGGGGCAGACAAACACTGAAGCTTTCTTT
TRBV5-4,-,TRBJ1-5,-,CASSFQGGGGNQPQHF,TGTGCCAGCAGCTTCCAGGGCGGGGGTGGCAATCAGCCCCAGCATTTT
TRBV5-6,-,TRBJ1-5,TRBD1,CASSLTGERQPQHF,TGTGCCAGCAGCTTAACAGGGGAACGCCAGCCCCAGCATTTT
TRBV5-4,-,TRBJ2-5,TRBD1,CASSGQGIQETQYF,TGTGCCAGCAGCGGACAGGGAATCCAAGAGACCCAGTACTTC
TRBV5-1,once,TRBJ2-4,-,CASSLAGQVAKNIQYF,TGCGCCAGCAGCTTGGCCGGACAAGTAGCCAAAAACATTCAGTACTTC
TRBV5-6,-,TRBJ1-6,-,CASSRRTEANSPLHF,TGTGCCAGCAGCAGGAGGACTGAAGCAAATTCACCCCTCCACTTT
TRBV5-8,-,TRBJ1-5,TRBD1,CASSPGQGEWSNQPQHF,TGTGCCAGCAGCCCGGGACAGGGGGAGTGGAGCAATCAGCCCCAGCATTTT
TRBV29-1,-,TRBJ2-3,-,CSVEGAGTDTQYF,TGCAGCGTTGAGGGGGCTGGAACAGATACGCAGTATTTT
TRBV19,-,TRBJ1-6,-,CASSKVRNSPLHF,TGTGCCAGTAGTAAGGTCCGGAATTCACCCCTCCACTTT
TRBV12-3/TRBV12-4,-,TRBJ2-5,-,CASSRGTQETQYF,TGTGCCAGCAGTCGCGGGACCCAAGAGACCCAGTACTTC
TRBV7-2,-,TRBJ1-1,-,CASSTGRSSEAFF,TGTGCCAGCAGCACGGGCAGGAGCTCTGAAGCTTTCTTT
TRBV18,few,TRBJ1-1,-,CASSPGEGTEAFF,TGTGCCAGCTCACCAGGGGAGGGCACTGAAGCTTTCTTT
TRBV18,-,TRBJ1-1,-,CASSQGSNTEAFF,TGTGCCAGCTCACAGGGGAGCAACACTGAAGCTTTCTTT
TRBV6-1,-,TRBJ1-2,-,CASSEFGPYGYTF,TGTGCCAGCAGTGAGTTCGGCCCCTATGGCTACACCTTC
TRBV7-3,-,TRBJ2-3,TRBD2,CASSLFWTSVSDTQYF,TGTGCCAGCAGCTTATTCTGGACTAGCGTATCCGATACGCAGTATTTT
TRBV7-9,-,TRBJ2-7,TRBD1,CASSFGTGDYEQYF,TGTGCCAGCAGCTTCGGGACAGGGGACTACGAGCAGTACTTC
TRBV11-3,-,TRBJ2-2,-,CASSSTDRTNTGELFF,TGTGCCAGCAGCTCCACGGACAGAACGAACACCGGGGAGCTGTTTTTT
TRBV9,-,TRBJ2-3,TRBD2,CASSGAGVRAGDTQYF,TGTGCCAGCAGCGGAGCGGGAGTTCGAGCTGGAGATACGCAGTATTTT
TRBV11-3,-,TRBJ2-7,-,CASSRGTAYEQYF,TGTGCCAGCAGCAGGGGGACGGCCTACGAGCAGTACTTC
TRBV25-1,-,TRBJ1-1,-,CASSVTGLGTEAFF,TGTGCCAGCAGTGTCACAGGCCTGGGCACTGAAGCTTTCTTT
TRBV27,-,TRBJ1-1,TRBD1,CATGFRGTEAFF,TGTGCCACCGGATTCAGGGGGACTGAAGCTTTCTTT
TRBV20-1,-,TRBJ1-2,-,CSARVNYGYTF,TGCAGTGCTAGAGTTAACTATGGCTACACCTTC